These 11 T cell receptor beta chains originate from one sample sequenced in a study of cytomegalovirus exposure and HLA in healthy donors. PCR was performed using 60 Vbeta and 13 Jbeta primers. Some clones are missing from TCRdb's copy, which holds only in-frame ones; the method was immunoSEQ multiplex PCR. The data show more than 150,000 clones, about four fifths seen once. The sequenced sample was PBMCs. These receptors were obtained from a boy between 2 and 10 years old in good health and CMV-seronegative.

The V and J genes are TRBV19 and TRBJ1-5, with TRBD1 identical over 7 bases. V shed 5 bases, J shed 0 bases, and the junction held 7 bases outside the gene matches. This CDR3 region has 16 residues. The germline CDR1 and CDR2 sequences are LNHDA and SQIVND (reference sequence). Written as DNA, the CDR3 is TGTGCCAGTAGTCTGGGGACAGTCGGTAGCAATCAGCCCCAGCATTTT. This translates into CASSLGTVGSNQPQHF.

CDR3 in amino acids: CASNLFGQGAVTEAFF. CDR3 sequence (DNA): TGTGCCAGCAACCTTTTCGGACAGGGGGCGGTTACTGAAGCTTTCTTT. The chain uses TRBV5-6 and TRBJ1-1, with TRBD1 identical over 11 bases. Germline CDR1 reads SGHDT; CDR2 reads YYEEEE. V dropped 6 bases and J dropped 5; count of bases not matched to a gene: 12. The CDR3 is 16 amino acids.

V gene TRBV18 combines with J gene TRBJ1-1; D perhaps matches TRBD1 (6 bases). This CDR3 has 18 residues. V lost 2 bases, J lost 3 bases, and 22 bases lay in between. Germline assignment: CDR1 KGHSH and CDR2 LQKENI. The CDR3 bases are TGTGCCAGCTCACCAGTCCGGAGTGTCAGGGGAGGGGACACTGAAGCTTTCTTT. Translated, it gives CASSPVRSVRGGDTEAFF. Supplemented by reference TRBV18 and TRBJ1-1, the full variable domain reads NAGVMQNPRHLVRRRGQEARLRCSPMKGHSHVYWYRQLPEEGLKFMVYLQKENIIDESGMPKERFSAEFPKEGPSILRIQQVVRGDSAAYFCASSPVRSVRGGDTEAFFGQGTRLTVV.

The chain carries TRBV5-1 and TRBJ2-1, with 7 bases lining up with TRBD1. Trimming cost V 1 base and J 5 bases; bases outside gene matches: 6. The germline V gene has CDR1 SGHRS and CDR2 YFSETQ. CDR3 length: 15 residues. CDR3 in DNA: TGCGCCAGCAGCTTGAGACAGGGTATTGACAATGAGCAGTTCTTC. This translates into CASSLRQGIDNEQFF.

The chain combines TRBV15 with TRBJ2-3, with TRBD1 matching 7 bases. Germline V gene data show CDR1 as LNHNV and CDR2 as YYDKDF (reference sequence). The J segment lost 3 bases and the V segment lost 6 bases, leaving 9 bases of the junction unmatched. The CDR3 has 15 residues. The CDR3, as DNA: TGTGCCACCAGTAGAAGCAGGGGGAAGACAGATACGCAGTATTTT. Protein product: CATSRSRGKTDTQYF.

The genes are TRBV30 and TRBJ1-4; 8 bases align to TRBD1. The CDR3 contains 13 residues. Trimming cost V 6 bases and J 7 bases; bases outside gene matches: 7. The germline V gene has CDR1 GTSNPN and CDR2 SVGIG (reference sequence). DNA of the CDR3: TGTGCCTGCGCAGGGGGCGGTGGTGAAAAACTGTTTTTT. Its translation is CACAGGGGEKLFF.

The sample holds one count of this clone. The CDR3: CASSTNRVAGGYTF. CDR3 nucleotide sequence: TGTGCCAGCAGTACAAACAGGGTGGCGGGTGGCTACACCTTC. The genes are TRBV6-1 and TRBJ1-2; D is possibly TRBD1 (6 bases). CDR3 length equals 14 residues. Germline V gene sequence: CDR1 MNHNS, CDR2 SASEGT. Trimming cost V 5 bases and J 7 bases, with 17 bases left between them.

The chain employs TRBV6-5 and TRBJ2-1; maybe TRBD2 (5 bases). Trimming removed 6 bases at V and 4 bases at J, with 10 bases between. The germline gives CDR1 MNHEY, CDR2 SVGAGI. The CDR3 is made up of 13 amino acids. CDR3 in DNA: TGTGCCAGCAGCAGGAGCGGTTACAATGAGCAGTTCTTC. Protein product: CASSRSGYNEQFF.

This clone was detected only once. J is TRBJ2-7 and V is TRBV6-5; 8 positions agree with TRBD1. CDR1 MNHEY and CDR2 SVGAGI come from the germline V gene. The V gene end was trimmed by 7 bases and the J gene end by 4 bases; junction bases not matched to a gene: 6. The CDR3 length is 13 residues. CDR3 amino acids: CASNVDRGYEQYF. In nucleotides, the CDR3 is TGTGCCAGCAACGTCGACAGGGGTTACGAGCAGTACTTC.

V is TRBV10-1 and J is TRBJ2-7; the match to TRBD1 covers 10 bases. Trimming at V came to 6 bases and at J to 2 bases, leaving 7 bases not matched to a gene. Germline CDR1 reads WNHNN; CDR2 reads SYGVQD (reference sequence). The CDR3 runs 15 residues. The CDR3 DNA is TGCGCCAGCAGCGACCGGGACAGGGGCCCCTACGAGCAGTACTTC. It translates to CASSDRDRGPYEQYF.

The chain couples TRBV5-1 to TRBJ1-6; tentative D call: TRBD1 (6 bases). This CDR3 region has 14 residues. The germline CDR1 and CDR2 sequences are SGHRS and YFSETQ. V lost 0 bases and J 10 bases, leaving 11 bases between the germline ends. CDR3: CASSLEQGSSPLHF. In DNA form, the CDR3 reads TGCGCCAGCAGCTTGGAACAGGGAAGCTCACCCCTCCACTTT.